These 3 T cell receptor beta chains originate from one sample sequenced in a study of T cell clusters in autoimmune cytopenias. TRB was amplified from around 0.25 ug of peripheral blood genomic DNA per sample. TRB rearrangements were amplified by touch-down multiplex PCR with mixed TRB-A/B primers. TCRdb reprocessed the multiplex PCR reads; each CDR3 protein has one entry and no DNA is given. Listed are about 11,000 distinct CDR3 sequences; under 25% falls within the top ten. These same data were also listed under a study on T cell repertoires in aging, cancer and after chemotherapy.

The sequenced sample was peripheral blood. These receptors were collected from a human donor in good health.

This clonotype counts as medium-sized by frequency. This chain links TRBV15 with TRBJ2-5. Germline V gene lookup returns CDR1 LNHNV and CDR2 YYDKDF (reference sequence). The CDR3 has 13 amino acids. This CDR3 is CATSREREETQYF.

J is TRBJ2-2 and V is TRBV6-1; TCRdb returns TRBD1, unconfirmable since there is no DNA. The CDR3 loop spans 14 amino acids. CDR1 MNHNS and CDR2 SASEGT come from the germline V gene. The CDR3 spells CASSEGRVTGELFF.

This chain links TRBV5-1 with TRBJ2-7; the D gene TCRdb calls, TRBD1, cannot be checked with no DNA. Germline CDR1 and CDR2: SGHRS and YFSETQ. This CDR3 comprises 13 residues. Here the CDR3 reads CASSLVTGYEQYF.